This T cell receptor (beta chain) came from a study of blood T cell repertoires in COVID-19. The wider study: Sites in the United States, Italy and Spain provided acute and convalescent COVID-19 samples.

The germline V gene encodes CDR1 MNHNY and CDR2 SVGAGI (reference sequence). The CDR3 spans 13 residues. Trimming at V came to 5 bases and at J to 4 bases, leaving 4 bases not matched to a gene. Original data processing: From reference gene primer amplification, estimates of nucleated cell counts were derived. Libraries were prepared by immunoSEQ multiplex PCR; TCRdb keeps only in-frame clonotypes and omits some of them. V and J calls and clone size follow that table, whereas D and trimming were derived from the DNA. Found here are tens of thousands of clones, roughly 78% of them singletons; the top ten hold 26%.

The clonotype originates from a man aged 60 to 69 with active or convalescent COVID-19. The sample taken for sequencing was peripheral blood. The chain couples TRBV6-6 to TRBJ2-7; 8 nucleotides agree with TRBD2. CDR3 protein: CASSPLADYEQYF. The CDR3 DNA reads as TGTGCCAGCAGTCCACTAGCGGATTACGAGCAGTACTTC.